These 13 T cell receptor beta chains originate from one sample sequenced in a study of blood T cell repertoires in COVID-19. The repertoire was sequenced with immunoSEQ multiplex PCR; TCRdb's copy has only in-frame clones and lacks some. The data show around 70,000 clones, approximately 83% seen once. The source material was peripheral blood. These TCRs come from an elderly man with acute or convalescent COVID-19.

The chain employs TRBV5-1 and TRBJ2-7, with D possibly TRBD1 on 5 matching bases. The V gene's germline CDR1 is SGHRS and CDR2 YFSETQ. The CDR3 is made up of 12 amino acids. Trimming cost V 0 bases and J 7 bases, with 8 bases left between them. The CDR3 is CASSLDRREQYF. In nucleotides, the CDR3 is TGCGCCAGCAGCTTGGACAGGCGGGAGCAGTACTTC.

The J gene is TRBJ2-4, the V gene TRBV7-2, with D possibly being TRBD1 (5 bases). The CDR3 consists of 14 residues. Trimming left V 2 bases short and J 2 bases short, with 7 bases between. Germline CDR1 and CDR2: SGHTA and FQGNSA. CDR3: CASSLQGTKNIQYF. The CDR3 region has the DNA TGTGCCAGCAGCTTACAGGGAACCAAAAACATTCAGTACTTC.

This clone appeared a few times. The chain has TRBV7-6 and TRBJ2-7, with 8 bases that match TRBD1. J was trimmed by 7 bases and V by 5 bases; bases with no gene match: 10. The CDR3 totals 14 residues. The germline V gene encodes CDR1 SGHVS and CDR2 FNYEAQ. The CDR3, as DNA: TGTGCCAGCAGCCTTTCAGAGGACAGGGATGAGCAGTACTTC. Its protein product is CASSLSEDRDEQYF.

With regard to this clone: Germline is not matched at one junction end, which may reflect a read error. The rearrangement uses TRBV7-2 and TRBJ2-5; perhaps TRBD1 as D (5 bases). Germline CDR1 and CDR2: SGHTA and FQGNSA. CDR3 length: 14 residues. CDR3 nucleotides: TGTGCCAGCAGTCGGACATCCCGAAAAGAGAGCCAGTACTTC. Protein sequence: CASSRTSRKESQYF. Using reference TRBV7-2 and TRBJ2-5 for the parts outside the CDR3, the full variable domain is GAGVSQSPSNKVTEKGKDVELRCDPISGHTALYWYRQSLGQGLEFLIYFQGNSAPDKSGLPSDRFSAERTGGSVSTLTIQRTQQEDSAVYLCASSRTSRKESQYFGPGTRLLVL.

CDR3 in DNA: TGTGCCAGCAGTACAGGGGTGTGGGAGCAGTACTTC. It encodes CASSTGVWEQYF. This sequence joins TRBV6-2 or TRBV6-3 and TRBJ2-7; TRBD1 matches 7 bases. The germline CDR1 and CDR2 sequences are MNHEY and SVGEGT. The J segment lost 7 bases and the V segment lost 5 bases, leaving 5 bases of the junction unmatched. This CDR3 is built from 12 residues.

The chain couples TRBV6-2 or TRBV6-3 to TRBJ2-7; unclear D gene. The CDR3 runs 12 residues. Germline V gene lookup returns CDR1 MNHEY and CDR2 SVGEGT. Trimming shortened V by 2 bases and J by 6 bases, and 8 bases separated the two germline ends. CDR3 nucleotide sequence: TGTGCCAGCAGTTACCCTACTATCGAGCAGTACTTC. This gives the protein CASSYPTIEQYF.

The V and J genes are TRBV7-2 and TRBJ1-6, with 9 nucleotides matching TRBD1. Germline V gene lookup returns CDR1 SGHTA and CDR2 FQGNSA. The CDR3 totals 21 residues. The ends lost 0 bases at V and 9 bases at J; junction bases unmatched: 21. CDR3 in DNA: TGTGCCAGCAGCTTAGCCCTGGGACAGGGAGGGTTTCTGGGGTTAGGTTCACCCCTCCACTTT. Translated: CASSLALGQGGFLGLGSPLHF. The entire variable domain, with the rest obtained from reference TRBV7-2 and TRBJ1-6, is as follows: GAGVSQSPSNKVTEKGKDVELRCDPISGHTALYWYRQSLGQGLEFLIYFQGNSAPDKSGLPSDRFSAERTGGSVSTLTIQRTQQEDSAVYLCASSLALGQGGFLGLGSPLHFGNGTRLTVT.

This clone is a singleton in its sample. The rearrangement links TRBV4-3 to TRBJ2-7; 9 nucleotides align to TRBD2. From germline, CDR1 is LGHNA and CDR2 YSLEER. The CDR3 contains 17 residues. Unmatched junction bases numbered 10, after V lost 2 bases and J lost 2 bases. As DNA, the CDR3 is TGCGCCAGCAGCCAAAGGTTTAGCGGGAGCCTTACCTACGAGCAGTACTTC. Its protein product is CASSQRFSGSLTYEQYF.

The chain recombines TRBV6-2 or TRBV6-3 with TRBJ2-7, with 7 bases aligning to TRBD2. V lost 0 bases and J lost 3; bases outside the gene matches: 5. The CDR3 covers 15 residues. Germline V gene lookup returns CDR1 MNHEY and CDR2 SVGEGT. The CDR3 coding sequence is TGTGCCAGCAGTTACTCAACTAGCGACAACTACGAGCAGTACTTC. Its protein is CASSYSTSDNYEQYF.

The rearrangement joins TRBV2 to TRBJ1-5; maybe TRBD1 (5 bases). V shed 4 bases and J shed 5 bases, with 18 bases lying between them. From germline, CDR1 is SNHLY and CDR2 FYNNEI. This CDR3 has 16 residues. The DNA of the CDR3 is TGTGCCAGCAGTGTGTCGTTTGCAGGGCGCGATCAGCCCCAGCATTTT. Amino acid sequence: CASSVSFAGRDQPQHF.

The rearrangement uses TRBV25-1 and TRBJ2-1, with 8 bases lining up with TRBD2. Germline V gene lookup returns CDR1 MGHDK and CDR2 SYGVNS. This CDR3 comprises 16 residues. The trim removed 1 base at V and 4 bases at J, leaving 6 bases unmatched. The CDR3 DNA sequence: TGTGCCAGCAGTGAATCTACAGCGGGAGTGTACAATGAGCAGTTCTTC. This encodes CASSESTAGVYNEQFF.

The rearrangement uses TRBV5-1 and TRBJ2-7; 8 bases align to TRBD2. The CDR3 loop spans 16 amino acids. The J segment lost 2 bases and the V segment lost 4 bases, leaving 11 bases of the junction unmatched. CDR1 SGHRS and CDR2 YFSETQ come from the germline V gene. DNA for the CDR3: TGCGCCAGCAGCCCTAGGCCGGGGGGGACTCCCTACGAGCAGTACTTC. Translation: CASSPRPGGTPYEQYF. Based on the CDR3 plus reference TRBV5-1 and TRBJ2-7, the full variable domain is KAGVTQTPRYLIKTRGQQVTLSCSPISGHRSVSWYQQTPGQGLQFLFEYFSETQRNKGNFPGRFSGRQFSNSRSEMNVSTLELGDSALYLCASSPRPGGTPYEQYFGPGTRLTVT.

This clone was picked up one time. V is TRBV7-8 and J is TRBJ2-5; 11 bases fit TRBD1. Germline CDR1 and CDR2: SGHVS and FQNEAQ. The trim removed 5 bases at V and 5 bases at J, leaving 7 bases unmatched. The CDR3 sequence is 15 residues long. The CDR3 DNA sequence: TGTGCCAGCAGCACCTGGACAGGGGGCGAGGAGACCCAGTACTTC. Translating it yields CASSTWTGGEETQYF. Looking up the rest from reference TRBV7-8 and TRBJ2-5 gives the full variable domain: GAGVSQSPRYKVAKRGQDVALRCDPISGHVSLFWYQQALGQGPEFLTYFQNEAQLDKSGLPSDRFFAERPEGSVSTLKIQRTQQEDSAVYLCASSTWTGGEETQYFGPGTRLLVL.